The present T cell receptor (beta chain) was sequenced within a study of shared T cell receptors in the human thymus (dated by TCRdb to about 2021). With respect to the entire study: The study investigated the way shared, self-reactive T-cell receptor alpha chains are produced in the human thymus.

The germline V gene (reference sequence) sets CDR1 to GTSNPN and CDR2 to SVGIG. From cysteine to phenylalanine, the CDR3 is 14 amino acids long. Only the CDR3 region is kept as DNA, spanning 42 bases read in frame from base 1. Trimming takes 0 bases from V and 4 bases from J, and the germline ends sit 10 bases apart. On this clone itself: The specificity of this receptor is unknown. Base qualities are missing; no much larger clone stands one base away.

Receptor amplification or capture employed the immunoSEQ multiplex PCR assay. Imported from immuneACCESS, the table was reduced by TCRdb to in-frame sequences with V and J called. These copies leave out some clones; in studies compared against another copy, an unresolved V gene accounts for under half, and the cause of the remainder is not known. The sample table records approximately 660,000 clones; roughly 88% of these occur just once. The ten largest clones take up 0.0095% to 0.013% of the sample. These data also featured in a second study, about human thymus T cells. The second study, in turn, reports: Donors were immunologically healthy infants undergoing open corrective cardiac surgery for congenital heart defects in Finland. Thymus tissue was obtained as surgical resects removed during corrective cardiac surgery. V and J gene segment usage appeared biased in both thymic and peripheral blood repertoires. The related research found that thymic TCR repertoires overlapped highly between unrelated individuals. The study used fewer than ten infant thymus samples plus four related peripheral blood samples to characterize TCR alpha and beta repertoires. Donor ages ranged from roughly 6 to 244 days, and the cohort comprised five or six male and two female infants. Thymocytes were freed from the tissue by mechanical means and kept at -70 degrees C as pellets of roughly 9-30 million cells. Genomic DNA was extracted from frozen cell pellets with a QIAsymphony instrument. The immunoSEQ multiplex PCR assay was used to amplify the TCRB and TCRAD loci from a standardized quantity of quality-controlled genomic DNA. The amplicons covered the V(D)J region and were long enough to include the CDR3 and to identify the V and J genes. Through the commercial immunoSEQ service, the amplicons were sequenced on an Illumina platform. Corrections for primer bias and sequencing errors followed previously described methods, while TCRAD and TCRB definitions were based on the IMGT database. Analysis of the repertoires was done with immunoSEQ Analyzer 3.0 and VDJTools and included basic statistics, V/J segment usage, diversity estimates, rarefaction and pairwise overlap. Diversity was estimated with Chao1, ChaoE, Efron-Thisted, Shannon and inverse Simpson indices, and also on datasets down-sampled to the smallest sample. For repertoire overlap, CDR3 nucleotide sequence, V gene and J gene had to match strictly, and clustering was done by Jaccard-based multidimensional scaling. On average, about 800,000 unique TCRB clonotypes were obtained from thymus samples, compared with about 84,000 from blood samples.

Sequenced sample: thymocytes. The chain joins TRBV30 to TRBJ2-1; the D gene lacks a confident call. The clonotype comes from a boy under two years old with a congenital heart defect. Donor details come from another sample of the same person, matched by shared clones. The encoded CDR3 is CAWSVSQFYNEQFF. At the DNA level, the sequence is TGTGCCTGGAGTGTTTCTCAGTTTTACAATGAGCAGTTCTTC. Extended through the reference TRBV30 and TRBJ2-1 proteins, this CDR3 yields the full variable domain: SQTIHQWPATLVQPVGSPLSLECTVEGTSNPNLYWYRQAAGRGLQLLFYSVGIGQISSEVPQNLSASRPQDRQFILSSKKLLLSDSGFYLCAWSVSQFYNEQFFGPGTRLTVL.